This T cell receptor (beta chain) was recovered during a study of identical twins. Study-wide points: Twins shared out-of-frame alpha sequences with excess low generation probability.

Of note for this clonotype: Its antigen is unknown.

TCRdb recomputed calls from the 5' RACE reads with MiXCR, one row per CDR3 protein. The table lists 650,000 to 750,000 distinct CDR3 sequences, 21% of them singletons. The data were also submitted as part of a second study, on T cells expressing NK-cell markers. From that study: The study drew TCR beta repertoires from sorted CD3+CD56+NKG2C+, CD3+CD56+NKG2C- and CD3+CD56-NKG2C+ T cells.

The sequencing sample was made of PBMCs. This TCR was sampled from a woman between 18 and 30 years old in good health.

CDR3 DNA: TGTGCCAGCAGCGTAGCTGGGATCCCATCCAATGAGCAGTTCTTC. This encodes CASSVAGIPSNEQFF. This sequence joins TRBV9 and TRBJ2-1; unclear D gene. Trimming removed 0 bases at V and 6 bases at J, with 13 bases between. CDR1 is SGDLS, CDR2 YYNGEE, per germline. The CDR3 is 15 amino acids.